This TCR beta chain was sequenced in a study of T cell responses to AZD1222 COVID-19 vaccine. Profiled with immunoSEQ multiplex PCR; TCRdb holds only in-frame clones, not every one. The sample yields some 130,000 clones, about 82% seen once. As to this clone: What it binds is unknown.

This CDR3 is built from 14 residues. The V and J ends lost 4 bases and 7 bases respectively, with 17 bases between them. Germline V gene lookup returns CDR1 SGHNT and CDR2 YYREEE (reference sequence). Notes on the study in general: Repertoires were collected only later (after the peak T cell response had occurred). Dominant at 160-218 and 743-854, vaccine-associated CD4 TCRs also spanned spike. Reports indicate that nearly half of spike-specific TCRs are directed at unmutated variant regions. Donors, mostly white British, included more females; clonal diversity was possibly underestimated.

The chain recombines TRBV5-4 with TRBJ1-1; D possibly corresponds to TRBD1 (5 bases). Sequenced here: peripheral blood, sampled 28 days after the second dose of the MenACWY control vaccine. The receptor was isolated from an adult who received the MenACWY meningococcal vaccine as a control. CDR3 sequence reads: CASSTVGVVGEAFF. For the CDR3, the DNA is TGTGCCAGCAGCACGGTAGGGGTAGTAGGTGAAGCTTTCTTT.